This TCR beta chain was observed in a study of shared clonotypes between healthy human individuals. Findings of the study overall: Estimated richness was generally greater in naive than memory subsets.

Data came from immunoSEQ multiplex PCR; TCRdb stores just in-frame clones and leaves some out. The table has about 2.4 million clones, 80% to 95% seen once. For this clone: Its antigen remains unknown.

This TCR derives from a man between 18 and 29 years old in good health. Some clones in this sample may be carry-over from other donors' samples. Material for sequencing was naive CD4+ T cells from PBMCs. Subset meaning: CD45RA+ positively selected.

The CDR3 sequence is CASSSGGGQHQPQHF. The DNA for the CDR3 is TGTGCCAGCAGCTCGGGGGGGGGACAGCATCAGCCCCAGCATTTT. The chain recombines TRBV28 with TRBJ1-5; TRBD1 agrees at 7 bases. The CDR3 has 15 amino acids. V was clipped by 6 bases and J by 5 bases; unmatched bases: 10. CDR1 and CDR2 from the germline V gene are MDHEN and SYDVKM.